These T cell receptor beta chains were read from a single sample in a study of siplizumab effects on memory and regulatory T cells. The protocol was immunoSEQ multiplex PCR, while the TCRdb copy is restricted to in-frame clones and leaves out a portion. This table holds some 100,000 clones, about 91% found once. The sequenced sample consisted of Tregs sorted from blood. These receptors all come from a human donor in good health. The CDR3 runs from the conserved cysteine through the conserved F or W. D genes are given only for firm matches. Size is omitted from some rows. Given values are once, few, many or a class for expanded clones.

len | abundance | d_gene | j_gene | v_gene | CDR3nt | CDR3aa
13 | NA | NA | TRBJ2-5 | TRBV7-8 | TGTGCCAGCAGCAAACAGGGAAGAGAGACCCAGTACTTC | CASSKQGRETQYF
13 | NA | NA | TRBJ1-5 | TRBV15 | TGTGCCACCAGCTCCGGTATAAGTCAGCCCCAGCATTTT | CATSSGISQPQHF
16 | NA | TRBD2 | TRBJ2-1 | TRBV5-6 | TGTGCCAGCAGCTGGCAGATTAGCGGGAGTTTCGATGAGCAGTTCTTC | CASSWQISGSFDEQFF
16 | once | TRBD1 | TRBJ1-4 | TRBV7-9 | TGTGCCAGCAACCTTGGGGACAGGTCCGCGGGTGAAAAACTGTTTTTT | CASNLGDRSAGEKLFF
12 | NA | NA | TRBJ2-2 | TRBV18 | TGTGCCAGCTCACCAGCAACCGGGGAGCTGTTTTTT | CASSPATGELFF
15 | once | TRBD2 | TRBJ2-7 | TRBV5-1 | TGCGCCAGCAGCTTGCTGGCGGGAGACTCCTACGAGCAGTACTTC | CASSLLAGDSYEQYF
16 | NA | NA | TRBJ2-1 | TRBV7-3 | TGTGCCAGCAGCTTAAGTGGAGGTTTTTACTACAATGAGCAGTTCTTC | CASSLSGGFYYNEQFF
15 | NA | NA | TRBJ2-1 | TRBV6-1 | TGTGCCAGCAGTTCGGCGCCAAGCTCCTACAATGAGCAGTTCTTC | CASSSAPSSYNEQFF
16 | NA | TRBD2 | TRBJ2-1 | TRBV7-9 | TGTGCCAGCAGCCTAGAAAGGTTTAGCGGGCCTAATGAGCAGTTCTTC | CASSLERFSGPNEQFF
15 | NA | NA | TRBJ2-7 | TRBV7-9 | TGTGCCAGCAGCTTAGGCGGTGGCTACTCTTACGAGCAGTACTTC | CASSLGGGYSYEQYF
15 | NA | NA | TRBJ2-4 | TRBV5-1 | TGCGCCAGCAGTCTGAGTGGGGGGGCGAGAAACATTCAGTACTTC | CASSLSGGARNIQYF